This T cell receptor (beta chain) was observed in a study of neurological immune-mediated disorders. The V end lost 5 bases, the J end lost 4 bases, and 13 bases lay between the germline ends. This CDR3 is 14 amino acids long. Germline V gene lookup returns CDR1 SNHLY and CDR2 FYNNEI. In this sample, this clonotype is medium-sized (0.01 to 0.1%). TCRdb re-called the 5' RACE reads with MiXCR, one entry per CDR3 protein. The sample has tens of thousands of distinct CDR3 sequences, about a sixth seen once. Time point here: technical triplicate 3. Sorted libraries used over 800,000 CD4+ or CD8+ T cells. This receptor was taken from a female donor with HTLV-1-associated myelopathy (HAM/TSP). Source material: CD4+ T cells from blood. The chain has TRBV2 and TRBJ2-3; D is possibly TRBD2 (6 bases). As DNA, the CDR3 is TGTGCCAGCAGTCTGACTAGAGTGGCAGATACGCAGTATTTT. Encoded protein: CASSLTRVADTQYF.